The clone carrying this T cell receptor (beta chain) was seen once. Methods used by the authors: Estimation of nucleated cell counts was performed using reference gene primer amplification. Here immunoSEQ multiplex PCR was the method, and the copy in TCRdb shows in-frame clones only, minus some. D and trimming were read from the DNA, whereas the V and J calls and clone size are those reported in that table. Among about 39,000 clones listed, 65% to 90% were seen once. V was clipped by 4 bases and J by 6 bases, with 12 bases between them. The CDR3 is made up of 13 amino acids. The germline V gene has CDR1 ENHRY and CDR2 SYGVKD. This specimen belongs to a study of blood T cell repertoires in COVID-19. As for the study in general: Whether acute or convalescent, the COVID-19 samples came from the United States, Italy and Spain. Nucleic acid was either cDNA or gDNA, and it came from T cells, B-cell-depleted T cells, or PBMCs.

Sequencing was performed on peripheral blood. The TCR was taken from a human donor in a cohort sampled during active COVID-19. The chain links TRBV10-3 to TRBJ1-2, with D unclear. The CDR3 DNA reads TGTGCCATCAGTGCAACAGCTTCGGATGGCTACACCTTC. Translated, it gives CAISATASDGYTF.